These 21 T cell receptor beta chains were all obtained from the same sample, sequenced in a study of T cell responses to AZD1222 COVID-19 vaccine. TCRdb's table, derived via immunoSEQ multiplex PCR, lists solely in-frame clones and lacks some. The data show about 92,000 clones, with about nine tenths seen just once and about 28% held by the top ten. Material: peripheral blood, obtained on day 0 of AZD1222 vaccination. Receptors originate from an adult in good health.

The rearrangement links TRBV29-1 to TRBJ2-1; 8 nucleotides line up with TRBD2. This CDR3 contains 10 residues. Germline V CDR1 and CDR2: SQVTM, ANQGSEA. With 6 bases clipped from V and 10 bases from J, the junction kept 2 bases outside the gene matches. The CDR3 DNA reads as TGCAGCGTCCGGACTAGCGAGCAGTTCTTC. This codes for CSVRTSEQFF.

The chain carries TRBV3-1 (or the pseudogene TRBV3-2) and TRBJ1-5; D gene unclear. The CDR3 runs 18 residues. V dropped 0 bases and J dropped 1 base, with 16 bases sitting between them. In germline, CDR1 is LGHDT, CDR2 YNNKEL (reference sequence). The CDR3 region has the DNA TGTGCCAGCAGCCAAGAAGGAGAGGGCGCGGAAAGCAATCAGCCCCAGCATTTT. It encodes CASSQEGEGAESNQPQHF.

The J gene is TRBJ2-1, the V gene TRBV7-2, with D possibly matching TRBD1 (5 bases). Germline V gene sequence: CDR1 SGHTA, CDR2 FQGNSA. Between the trimmed V and J ends, which lost 1 base and 0 bases, there was a span of 7 bases. This CDR3 comprises 15 residues. The CDR3 bases are TGTGCCAGCAGCTTAGTCCAGGGCTCCTACAATGAGCAGTTCTTC. Protein sequence: CASSLVQGSYNEQFF.

The genes are TRBV13 and TRBJ2-1; 9 bases align to TRBD1. The CDR3 is made up of 11 amino acids. V was clipped by 5 bases and J by 15 bases; unmatched bases: 5. Germline CDR1 reads PRHDT; CDR2 reads FYEKMQ (reference sequence). CDR3 sequence (DNA): TGTGCCAGCAGCGGCCGGGACAGGGCGTTCTTC. As protein: CASSGRDRAFF.

The chain recombines TRBV29-1 with TRBJ1-2; maybe TRBD1 (6 bases). Germline CDR1 SQVTM, CDR2 ANQGSEA. The V and J ends lost 4 bases and 6 bases respectively, with 9 bases between them. This CDR3 is 11 amino acids long. The CDR3 is CSVGPGDGYTF. In DNA, the CDR3 is TGCAGCGTTGGGCCAGGGGATGGCTACACCTTC.

The chain joins TRBV27 to TRBJ2-5, with 9 bases that match TRBD1. J gave up 9 bases and V 4 bases, and 9 bases lay outside the gene matches. The germline CDR1 and CDR2 sequences are MNHEY and SMNVEV (reference sequence). The CDR3 is 14 amino acids. CDR3 DNA sequence: TGTGCCAGCAGTTCCTCGGACAGGGGAAAGGCCCAGTACTTC. Translated, it gives CASSSSDRGKAQYF.

The chain combines TRBV5-1 with TRBJ2-1; 11 nucleotides match TRBD2. J lost 3 bases, V lost 3 bases, and 5 bases had no gene match. Germline CDR1 reads SGHRS; CDR2 reads YFSETQ. CDR3 size: 16 residues. CDR3 amino acids: CASSSGGTSGYNEQFF. The CDR3 region has the DNA TGCGCCAGCAGCTCGGGAGGGACTAGCGGCTACAATGAGCAGTTCTTC.

V and J are TRBV19 and TRBJ1-5, with TRBD1 identical over 7 bases. J lost 7 bases, V lost 3 bases, and 9 bases had no gene match. This CDR3 has 15 amino acids. CDR1 is LNHDA and CDR2 is SQIVND in the germline V gene (reference sequence). The CDR3 sequence is CASSIRQGVGQPQHF. CDR3 DNA sequence: TGTGCCAGTAGTATCCGTCAGGGGGTCGGACAGCCCCAGCATTTT.

V is TRBV7-2 and J is TRBJ2-5; 15 nucleotides match TRBD2. The CDR3 has 16 amino acids. V shed 2 bases, J shed 4 bases, and the junction held 2 bases outside the gene matches. Germline V lookup: CDR1 SGHTA, CDR2 FQGNSA. CDR3 bases: TGTGCCAGCAGCTTACCGGGACTAGCGGGAGGAGAGACCCAGTACTTC. Its translation: CASSLPGLAGGETQYF.

The chain recombines TRBV29-1 with TRBJ2-1; D is possibly TRBD1 (6 bases). Germline lookup yields CDR1 SQVTM and CDR2 ANQGSEA. The V gene lost 5 bases and the J gene lost 6 bases, with 20 bases spanning the gap. The CDR3 has 15 amino acids. The CDR3 sequence: CSVRHRGQDFNEQFF. The CDR3 DNA is TGCAGCGTTCGACACCGGGGACAAGATTTCAATGAGCAGTTCTTC.

This chain uses TRBV28 with TRBJ2-2, with 7 bases lining up with TRBD1. This CDR3 is 15 amino acids long. V was pared by 6 bases and J by 6 bases, with 10 bases of the junction left unmatched. In germline, CDR1 is MDHEN, CDR2 SYDVKM. CDR3 sequence (DNA): TGTGCCAGCAGGTCACGACAGGGCTACGCCGGGGAGCTGTTTTTT. Residues: CASRSRQGYAGELFF.

V usage is TRBV7-9 and J usage is TRBJ2-2; no clear D. Germline V lookup: CDR1 SEHNR, CDR2 FQNEAQ (reference sequence). This CDR3 spans 13 amino acids. V lost 8 bases, J lost 6 bases, and 13 bases lay in between. CDR3 sequence reads: CASEGGRSGELFF. CDR3 coding DNA: TGTGCCAGCGAAGGTGGTCGGTCCGGGGAGCTGTTTTTT.

This chain links TRBV28 with TRBJ2-5; D may be TRBD1 or TRBD2 (5 bases each). V was trimmed by 5 bases and J by 5 bases, leaving 18 bases between them. Germline CDR1 reads MDHEN; CDR2 reads SYDVKM. The CDR3 is 15 residues long. CDR3 in amino acids: CASSSPSGDAETQYF. CDR3 in DNA: TGTGCCAGCAGTAGCCCTTCCGGGGACGCGGAGACCCAGTACTTC. The whole variable domain, remainder taken from reference TRBV28 and TRBJ2-5, is DVKVTQSSRYLVKRTGEKVFLECVQDMDHENMFWYRQDPGLGLRLIYFSYDVKMKEKGDIPEGYSVSREKKERFSLILESASTNQTSMYLCASSSPSGDAETQYFGPGTRLLVL.

V gene TRBV27 combines with J gene TRBJ2-3; 12 positions match TRBD1. V was pared by 5 bases and J by 6 bases, with 6 bases of the junction left unmatched. Germline V gene lookup returns CDR1 MNHEY and CDR2 SMNVEV (reference sequence). This CDR3 has 15 amino acids. In DNA, the CDR3 is TGTGCCAGCAGTCCCGGGACAGGGGGCAGGGATACGCAGTATTTT. Amino acid sequence: CASSPGTGGRDTQYF.

The V and J genes are TRBV13 and TRBJ1-4, with no clear D. Germline V lookup: CDR1 PRHDT, CDR2 FYEKMQ (reference sequence). There are 15 residues in the CDR3. V dropped 5 bases and J dropped 6 bases, with 16 bases sitting between them. The CDR3 loop is CASSAYLTGDEKLFF. Here the CDR3 DNA reads TGTGCCAGCAGCGCCTATTTGACCGGAGATGAAAAACTGTTTTTT.

This rearrangement joins TRBV5-5 to TRBJ2-1; D remains unclear. The CDR3 is 12 residues long. V was shortened by 6 bases and J by 5 bases, with 9 bases between the two germline ends. The germline gives CDR1 SGHKS, CDR2 YYEKEE (reference sequence). CDR3 sequence reads: CASTVSDNEQFF. DNA for the CDR3: TGTGCCAGCACCGTTAGTGACAATGAGCAGTTCTTC.

This chain links TRBV20-1 with TRBJ2-5; 7 bases line up with TRBD2. The CDR3 has 11 amino acids. After removal of 6 bases from V and 5 bases from J, the junction contained 3 bases not matched to a gene. Germline CDR1 DFQATT, CDR2 SNEGSKA (reference sequence). CDR3 DNA: TGCAGTGCCACCGGGGGGGAGACCCAGTACTTC. The encoded protein is CSATGGETQYF.

V gene TRBV6-2 or TRBV6-3 combines with J gene TRBJ2-1; a possible D gene is TRBD2 (5 bases). Trimming removed 5 bases at V and 6 bases at J, with 20 bases between. Germline-derived CDR1 and CDR2 are MNHEY and SVGEGT. The CDR3 has 16 amino acids. The CDR3 spells CASSTPRGLPFNEQFF. The CDR3 DNA is TGTGCCAGCAGTACCCCCCGGGGTCTTCCCTTCAATGAGCAGTTCTTC.

The chain links TRBV3-1 (or the pseudogene TRBV3-2) to TRBJ2-7; D might be TRBD2 (6 bases). Deletions cut 7 bases from V and 2 bases from J, with 12 bases between. Germline lookup yields CDR1 LGHDT and CDR2 YNNKEL (reference sequence). This CDR3 spans 13 amino acids. The CDR3 DNA follows: TGTGCCAGCATGTTTGGGGGGACCTACGAGCAGTACTTC. It yields the protein CASMFGGTYEQYF.

The genes are TRBV2 and TRBJ2-5; no reliable D call. V was pared by 5 bases and J by 3 bases, with 7 bases between. This CDR3 contains 12 residues. The germline V gene has CDR1 SNHLY and CDR2 FYNNEI. The CDR3 loop reads CASSLHEETQYF. In nucleotides, the CDR3 is TGTGCCAGCAGTCTACATGAAGAGACCCAGTACTTC.

The V and J genes are TRBV19 and TRBJ2-7; no firm D call. Per germline, CDR1 LNHDA and CDR2 SQIVND (reference sequence). V lost 2 bases, J lost 3 bases, and 8 bases lay in between. The CDR3 runs 13 residues. CDR3 nucleotide sequence: TGTGCCAGTAGTATACCTGGGGTCTACGAGCAGTACTTC. As protein: CASSIPGVYEQYF. Using reference TRBV19 and TRBJ2-7 for the parts outside the CDR3, the full variable domain is DGGITQSPKYLFRKEGQNVTLSCEQNLNHDAMYWYRQDPGQGLRLIYYSQIVNDFQKGDIAEGYSVSREKKESFPLTVTSAQKNPTAFYLCASSIPGVYEQYFGPGTRLTVT.